This TCR beta chain was documented in a study of beta chain features in type 1 diabetes. Turning to the study itself: Age, gender and cell yields were similar between patients and healthy donors.

Germline V gives CDR1 SSHAT, CDR2 FNYEAQ (reference sequence). This CDR3 has 15 amino acids. After removal of 6 bases from V and 4 bases from J, the junction contained 6 bases not matched to a gene. Notes on this clone: The antigen remains unidentified.

The whole isolated RNA underwent reverse transcription, so sequencing captured expressed TCRB transcripts. Assay: immunoSEQ multiplex PCR; the TCRdb copy retains only in-frame clones and omits some. The sample has about 650,000 clones; roughly 12% are singletons. Regarding the study as a whole: In every one of the four CD4+ subsets, TCRB CDR3s were moderately but significantly shorter in Type 1 diabetes patients. Insertions at VDJ junctions were less frequent in type 1 diabetes patients. These patients also deleted more nucleotides at the same junctions.

The TCR originated in a man aged 25-45 years with type 1 diabetes. Sequenced: naive CD4+ T cells from blood. J is TRBJ2-2 and V is TRBV7-7, with 9 bases aligning to TRBD1. CDR3 residues: CASSPGTGSTGELFF. The CDR3 DNA sequence: TGTGCCAGCAGTCCCGGGACAGGGAGCACCGGGGAGCTGTTTTTT.